Here is one T cell receptor beta chain with its context. Its target is not known. The data were obtained in a study of radiation and T cells in renal cell carcinoma. About the research overall: Nephrectomy followed 15 Gy stereotactic body radiation by 4 weeks. Study-level points and caveats: From baseline, blood top tumor clonotypes peaked at 2 weeks post-radiation. Without pretreatment biopsies, baseline tumor clonotype presence was undetermined.

The time point: baseline pretreatment blood. Indicated treatment: 15 Gy SBRT to primary tumor, nephrectomy 4 weeks later. The tumor was a clear cell renal cell carcinoma. Profiling relied on immunoSEQ multiplex PCR, and the TCRdb table lists in-frame clones only, not all of them. The data hold 150,000 or so clones, with less than 90% observed a single time. The TCR was taken from a woman aged 70-85 years with renal cell carcinoma. Sequencing used blood, obtained from a patient whose treatment included radiotherapy and nephrectomy.

CDR3 in DNA: TGTGCCAGCGGGACAGGAAGGGGCTATGGCTACACCTTC. This sequence encodes CASGTGRGYGYTF. This chain uses TRBV7-9 with TRBJ1-2, with 8 bases matching TRBD1. The CDR3 sequence is 13 residues long. Trimming at V came to 8 bases and at J to 4 bases, leaving 6 bases not matched to a gene. Germline-derived CDR1 and CDR2 are SEHNR and FQNEAQ (reference sequence).